The 25 T cell receptor beta chains presented below share a single source sample, sequenced in a study of T cells in Graves' hyperthyroidism and ophthalmopathy. Template material for amplifying TCR beta CDR3 regions consisted of RNA transcripts. HTBI primers were employed in a first-round RT-PCR of the TCR CDR3. TCRdb called the multiplex PCR reads again in MiXCR, with one record for every CDR3 protein. The repertoire consists of 530,000 or so distinct CDR3 sequences, with roughly 18% occurring once and the leading ten covering roughly a sixth. The sequenced sample consisted of blood. All receptors come from a woman younger than 30 with Graves' ophthalmopathy.

Note on this clonotype: This could be a read error, since a much larger clone is one nucleotide away. The chain joins TRBV30 to TRBJ1-3; D is unresolved. The V gene lost 4 bases and the J gene lost 2 bases, with 12 bases spanning the gap. The CDR3 is 14 amino acids. CDR1 is GTSNPN and CDR2 is SVGIG in the germline V gene (reference sequence). The CDR3 DNA reads TGTGCCTGGATAGATTGGGAGACTGGAAACACCATATATTTT. Amino acids: CAWIDWETGNTIYF.

This clonotype has at least ten counts. The rearrangement uses TRBV30 and TRBJ1-1; D may be TRBD1 (6 bases). The CDR3 sequence is 14 residues long. Germline V gene lookup returns CDR1 GTSNPN and CDR2 SVGIG (reference sequence). V was clipped by 3 bases and J by 2 bases, with 13 bases between them. CDR3 residues: CAWRRGGGNTEAFF. The CDR3 nucleotides read TGTGCCTGGAGGAGGGGAGGGGGAAACACTGAAGCTTTCTTT.

This clonotype was found many times. The V and J genes are TRBV12-3 or TRBV12-4 and TRBJ2-2; D is perhaps TRBD2 (5 bases). This CDR3 has 13 amino acids. The V gene lost 3 bases and the J gene lost 5 bases, with 7 bases spanning the gap. CDR3 in DNA: TGTGCCAGCAGTTTTTGGGAGACCGGGGAGCTGTTTTTT. Amino acid sequence: CASSFWETGELFF.

This clonotype was detected ten times or more. The V gene is TRBV7-2, the J gene TRBJ2-7; 9 nucleotides match TRBD1. CDR3 length: 17 amino acids. Germline V gene sequence: CDR1 SGHTA, CDR2 FQGNSA. After removal of 4 bases from V and 1 base from J, the junction contained 11 bases not matched to a gene. The DNA for the CDR3 is TGTGCCAGCAGCTCTATAGGCTTAGGACAGGGGTCCTACGAGCAGTACTTC. It is translated as CASSSIGLGQGSYEQYF.

This clonotype was observed many times. V gene TRBV7-3 combines with J gene TRBJ2-1; 7 bases are a match to TRBD2. There are 15 residues in the CDR3. The V gene's germline CDR1 is SGHTA and CDR2 FQGTGA. V gave up 0 bases and J gave up 6 bases; unmatched junction bases: 5. DNA of the CDR3: TGTGCCAGCAGCTTAACTCGCGGGAGAACCAATGAGCAGTTCTTC. Encoded protein: CASSLTRGRTNEQFF.

In DNA, the CDR3 is TGTGCCAGCAGCTTTACTGTAGGCAACACCGGGGAGCTGTTTTTT. Translated, it gives CASSFTVGNTGELFF. The chain has TRBV11-3 and TRBJ2-2; D is unclear. Germline V gene sequence: CDR1 SGHNT, CDR2 YENEEA. Trimming stripped 3 bases from V and 2 bases from J, with 10 bases between. The CDR3 runs 15 residues.

The table lists this clonotype with many counts. This chain links TRBV11-2 with TRBJ1-5, with D tentatively TRBD1 (5 bases). V lost 3 bases to trimming and J lost 6 bases, with 9 bases between them. This CDR3 is 13 amino acids long. Germline V lookup: CDR1 SGHAT, CDR2 FQNNGV. CDR3 nucleotide sequence: TGTGCCAGCAGCTTCCAAGGGACTCAGCCCCAGCATTTT. Encoded protein: CASSFQGTQPQHF.

The sample holds many counts of this clonotype. The rearrangement links TRBV5-1 to TRBJ1-4, with TRBD1 as a possible D gene (6 bases). CDR3 length equals 15 residues. Germline-derived CDR1 and CDR2 are SGHRS and YFSETQ. V was cut by 4 bases and J by 3 bases, with 13 bases left in between. The CDR3 DNA reads as TGCGCCAGCAGCATAAGGGGGGAACCTAATGAAAAACTGTTTTTT. Its protein product is CASSIRGEPNEKLFF.

This clonotype has more than one count but fewer than ten. The J gene is TRBJ2-1, the V gene TRBV13; 11 positions agree with TRBD2. The CDR3 totals 17 residues. Looked up from germline, CDR1 is PRHDT and CDR2 is FYEKMQ (reference sequence). V was clipped by 7 bases and J by 5 bases; unmatched bases: 13. The CDR3 bases are TGTGCCAGCACCCCAGAGGGTGCTAGCGGGAGGAACAATGAGCAGTTCTTC. Encoded protein: CASTPEGASGRNNEQFF.

This clonotype was observed at least ten times. CDR3 amino acids: CASSEGGNQPQHF. The CDR3 DNA reads TGTGCCAGCAGTGAAGGTGGCAATCAGCCCCAGCATTTT. J is TRBJ1-5 and V is TRBV2; no clear D gene. Germline loops: CDR1 SNHLY, CDR2 FYNNEI. The V end lost 1 base, the J end lost 2 bases, and 3 bases lay between the germline ends. The CDR3 contains 13 residues.

This clonotype was seen many times. V is TRBV20-1 and J is TRBJ2-5; D gene uncertain. The length of the CDR3 is 13 residues. Trimming stripped 3 bases from V and 2 bases from J, with 10 bases between. Germline loops: CDR1 DFQATT, CDR2 SNEGSKA (reference sequence). CDR3 residues: CSASSVDQETQYF. The CDR3 DNA reads TGCAGTGCTAGTTCCGTGGATCAAGAGACCCAGTACTTC.

This clonotype has a count of ten or more. The V gene is TRBV30, the J gene TRBJ2-3; D remains unclear. The V gene lost 4 bases and the J gene lost 9 bases, with 14 bases spanning the gap. The CDR3 runs 12 residues. From germline, CDR1 is GTSNPN and CDR2 SVGIG (reference sequence). DNA of the CDR3: TGTGCCTGGATGATTTCGAGAGGAACGCAGTATTTT. Encoded protein: CAWMISRGTQYF.

This clonotype was detected many times. The chain combines TRBV7-9 with TRBJ2-3; D is uncertain. The CDR3 totals 11 residues. CDR1 is SEHNR and CDR2 is FQNEAQ in the germline V gene (reference sequence). V lost 5 bases to trimming and J lost 2 bases, with 2 bases between them. CDR3 nucleotide sequence: TGTGCCAGCAGCACCACAGATACGCAGTATTTT. Protein product: CASSTTDTQYF.

Only a few counts were recorded for this clonotype. This chain links TRBV20-1 with TRBJ2-5, with D possibly TRBD2 on 6 matching bases. Germline CDR1 reads DFQATT; CDR2 reads SNEGSKA (reference sequence). V lost 0 bases and J 4 bases, leaving 15 bases between the germline ends. The CDR3 contains 15 residues. The CDR3 here is CSARDRKAGLETQYF. Written as DNA, the CDR3 is TGCAGTGCTAGAGATCGTAAGGCGGGGTTAGAGACCCAGTACTTC.

V is TRBV7-2 and J is TRBJ2-5, with D tentatively TRBD2 (5 bases). From germline, CDR1 is SGHTA and CDR2 FQGNSA. V was cut by 2 bases and J by 0 bases, with 13 bases left in between. The CDR3 loop spans 16 amino acids. The chain's CDR3 is CASSLRLAEYQETQYF. CDR3 nucleotides: TGTGCCAGCAGCTTACGTCTAGCTGAGTACCAAGAGACCCAGTACTTC.

The table lists this clonotype with many counts. The V call is TRBV20-1, the J call TRBJ2-1; 7 bases fit TRBD2. The V gene's germline CDR1 is DFQATT and CDR2 SNEGSKA (reference sequence). The CDR3 runs 13 residues. The CDR3 here is CSPRLADYNEQFF. The DNA for the CDR3 is TGCAGCCCAAGGCTAGCGGATTACAATGAGCAGTTCTTC.

The chain carries TRBV5-1 and TRBJ1-2; D unclear. The CDR3 length is 12 residues. V lost 4 bases and J 4 bases, leaving 8 bases between the germline ends. The germline V gene has CDR1 SGHRS and CDR2 YFSETQ. The chain's CDR3 is CASSGPIYGYTF. In DNA, the CDR3 is TGCGCCAGCAGCGGGCCCATCTATGGCTACACCTTC.

The rearrangement links TRBV12-3 or TRBV12-4 to TRBJ2-2; D unclear. The CDR3 is made up of 16 amino acids. V was trimmed by 4 bases and J by 2 bases, leaving 14 bases between them. CDR3 nucleotides: TGTGCCAGCAGTTGGATTAGGGCGGAAAACACCGGGGAGCTGTTTTTT. Translating gives CASSWIRAENTGELFF.

The table lists this clonotype with many counts. The genes are TRBV10-3 and TRBJ1-1, with D perhaps TRBD1 (6 bases). Germline values: CDR1 ENHRY, CDR2 SYGVKD. There are 15 residues in the CDR3. Trimming removed 5 bases from V and 6 bases from J, with 19 bases in between. CDR3 region: CAISPVGVGAPEAFF. The CDR3 region has the DNA TGTGCCATCAGTCCAGTCGGAGTGGGGGCTCCTGAAGCTTTCTTT.

This chain joins TRBV4-1 and TRBJ2-3; D remains ambiguous. CDR1 is MGHRA and CDR2 is YSYEKL in the germline V gene. CDR3 length equals 15 residues. Trimming cost V 5 bases and J 2 bases, with 14 bases left between them. CDR3 coding DNA: TGCGCCAGCAGCGACGACCGAGGTAACACAGATACGCAGTATTTT. It yields the protein CASSDDRGNTDTQYF.

This clonotype was counted ten times or more. This rearrangement joins TRBV20-1 to TRBJ1-1; D remains ambiguous. The CDR3 extends over 13 amino acids. Trimming took 6 bases from V and 1 from J, leaving 12 bases between them. Germline CDR1 DFQATT, CDR2 SNEGSKA (reference sequence). The CDR3 protein is CSASGMGNTEAFF. The CDR3 DNA reads as TGCAGTGCCTCCGGTATGGGGAACACTGAAGCTTTCTTT.

Only a few counts were recorded for this clonotype. V is TRBV27 and J is TRBJ1-5; TRBD1 agrees at 7 bases. Germline V gene sequence: CDR1 MNHEY, CDR2 SMNVEV (reference sequence). V shed 6 bases, J shed 7 bases, and the junction held 12 bases outside the gene matches. The length of the CDR3 is 15 residues. CDR3 DNA sequence: TGTGCCAGCAGGTCTGGGACAGACCTCACCCAGCCCCAGCATTTT. Translation: CASRSGTDLTQPQHF.

The sample holds many counts of this clonotype. The CDR3 nucleotides read TGTGCCATCAGTGCACTTCTTACGGAGGGTACCTATGGCTACACCTTC. Translated, it gives CAISALLTEGTYGYTF. The gene calls are TRBV10-3 and TRBJ1-2, with D hard to call. The germline V gene encodes CDR1 ENHRY and CDR2 SYGVKD. This CDR3 region has 16 residues. V gave up 4 bases and J gave up 4 bases, with 19 bases separating them.

This chain's CDR3 is CASSAAGGGDTQYF. The CDR3 bases are TGTGCCAGCAGTGCAGCGGGGGGGGGAGATACGCAGTATTTT. The chain combines TRBV5-5 with TRBJ2-3; TRBD2 matches at 10 bases. With V trimmed by 5 bases and J by 5 bases, 5 bases remained unmatched. Per the germline V gene, CDR1 is SGHKS and CDR2 is YYEKEE (reference sequence). The CDR3 loop spans 14 amino acids.

This clonotype has a count of ten or more. The gene calls are TRBV28 and TRBJ2-1; 7 positions match TRBD1. Germline V lookup: CDR1 MDHEN, CDR2 SYDVKM. The CDR3 length is 14 residues. V was clipped by 2 bases and J by 5 bases; unmatched bases: 3. CDR3 residues: CASSLVQGNNEQFF. The CDR3, as DNA: TGTGCCAGCAGTTTAGTACAGGGGAACAATGAGCAGTTCTTC.